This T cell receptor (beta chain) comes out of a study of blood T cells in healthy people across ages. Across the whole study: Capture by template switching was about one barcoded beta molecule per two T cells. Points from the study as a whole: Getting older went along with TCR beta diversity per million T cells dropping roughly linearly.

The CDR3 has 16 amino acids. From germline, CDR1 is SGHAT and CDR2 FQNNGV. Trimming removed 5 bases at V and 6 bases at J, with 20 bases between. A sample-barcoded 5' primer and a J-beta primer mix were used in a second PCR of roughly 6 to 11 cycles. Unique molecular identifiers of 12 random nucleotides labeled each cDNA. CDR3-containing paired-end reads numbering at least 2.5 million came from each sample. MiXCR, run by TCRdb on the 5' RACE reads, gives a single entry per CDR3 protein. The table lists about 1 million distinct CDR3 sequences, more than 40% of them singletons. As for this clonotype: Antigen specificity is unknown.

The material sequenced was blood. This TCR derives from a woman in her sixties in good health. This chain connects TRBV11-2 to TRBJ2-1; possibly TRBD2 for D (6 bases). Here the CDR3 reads CASSTGTERVGNEQFF. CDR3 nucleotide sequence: TGTGCCAGCAGCACCGGGACTGAAAGGGTCGGCAATGAGCAGTTCTTC.